The 8 T cell receptor beta chains reported below all come from one sample, sequenced in a study of shared clonotypes between healthy human individuals. Here immunoSEQ multiplex PCR was the method, and the copy in TCRdb shows in-frame clones only, minus some. The sample has roughly 2,500,000 clones, over 85% seen once. The sequenced material came from naive CD4+ T cells from PBMCs. This sample's subset: CD45RA+ positively selected. The receptors shown here come from a man younger than 30 in good health. Some clones in this sample may be carry-over from other donors' samples.

The chain employs TRBV10-1 and TRBJ2-1; 7 bases map to TRBD2. Germline CDR1 is WNHNN and CDR2 is SYGVQD (reference sequence). The J segment lost 9 bases and the V segment lost 5 bases, leaving 16 bases of the junction unmatched. The CDR3 length is 16 residues. The CDR3 loop reads CASSSGGVTSDREQFF. CDR3 nucleotides: TGCGCCAGCAGTAGTGGTGGGGTTACTAGCGACCGTGAGCAGTTCTTC.

The chain employs TRBV7-9 and TRBJ2-5; D remains ambiguous. V lost 4 bases to trimming and J lost 2 bases, with 5 bases between them. Germline V CDR1 and CDR2: SEHNR, FQNEAQ (reference sequence). The length of the CDR3 is 12 residues. The CDR3 loop is CASSSEQETQYF. CDR3 coding DNA: TGTGCCAGCAGCTCGGAGCAAGAGACCCAGTACTTC.

This rearrangement joins TRBV5-1 to TRBJ2-1; D is possibly TRBD1 or TRBD2 (6 bases each). This CDR3 spans 13 amino acids. V gave up 2 bases and J gave up 8 bases, with 11 bases separating them. Germline V gene lookup returns CDR1 SGHRS and CDR2 YFSETQ. CDR3 bases: TGCGCCAGCAGCTTCCCGAGGGGGGATGAGCAGTTCTTC. It yields the protein CASSFPRGDEQFF.

The chain couples TRBV4-3 to TRBJ1-5; maybe TRBD1 (5 bases). CDR1 LGHNA and CDR2 YSLEER come from the germline V gene. Deletions cut 1 base from V and 6 bases from J, with 10 bases between. The CDR3 loop spans 14 amino acids. CDR3 DNA: TGCGCCAGCAGCCAAGTCTGGGGGGGTCAGCCCCAGCATTTT. This encodes CASSQVWGGQPQHF.

This chain uses TRBV7-9 with TRBJ1-5; maybe TRBD1 (5 bases). Germline V gene sequence: CDR1 SEHNR, CDR2 FQNEAQ (reference sequence). CDR3 length equals 15 residues. V was pared by 2 bases and J by 4 bases, with 12 bases between. The DNA for the CDR3 is TGTGCCAGCAGCTTAAGCACAGGTCGGAATCAGCCCCAGCATTTT. Protein: CASSLSTGRNQPQHF.

The chain uses TRBV12-2 and TRBJ2-1; the table's TRBD2 call for D was not verified on the DNA. TRBV12-2 corresponds to a pseudogene. The CDR3 loop spans 18 amino acids. CDR3 DNA: TGTGCAAGTCGCTGGCTAGCGGGAGCTTCTGACTCCTACAATGAGCAGTTCTTC. Amino acids: CASRWLAGASDSYNEQFF.

J is TRBJ2-5 and V is TRBV9; D uncertain. V dropped 0 bases and J dropped 5 bases, with 11 bases sitting between them. The germline V gene has CDR1 SGDLS and CDR2 YYNGEE. CDR3 length: 14 amino acids. CDR3 sequence: CASSVGSRSETQYF. The DNA for the CDR3 is TGTGCCAGCAGCGTAGGAAGTAGATCGGAGACCCAGTACTTC. The whole variable domain, remainder taken from reference TRBV9 and TRBJ2-5, is DSGVTQTPKHLITATGQRVTLRCSPRSGDLSVYWYQQSLDQGLQFLIQYYNGEERAKGNILERFSAQQFPDLHSELNLSSLELGDSALYFCASSVGSRSETQYFGPGTRLLVL.

With respect to this clone: Other DNA sequences of this sample code for an identical CDR3. The CDR3: CASTSGSSYEQYF. The CDR3 nucleotides read TGTGCCAGCACATCGGGGAGCTCCTACGAGCAGTACTTC. The chain is built from TRBV28 and TRBJ2-7, with D possibly TRBD2 on 5 matching bases. There are 13 residues in the CDR3. The germline CDR1 and CDR2 sequences are MDHEN and SYDVKM. V was shortened by 7 bases and J by 0 bases, with 10 bases between the two germline ends.